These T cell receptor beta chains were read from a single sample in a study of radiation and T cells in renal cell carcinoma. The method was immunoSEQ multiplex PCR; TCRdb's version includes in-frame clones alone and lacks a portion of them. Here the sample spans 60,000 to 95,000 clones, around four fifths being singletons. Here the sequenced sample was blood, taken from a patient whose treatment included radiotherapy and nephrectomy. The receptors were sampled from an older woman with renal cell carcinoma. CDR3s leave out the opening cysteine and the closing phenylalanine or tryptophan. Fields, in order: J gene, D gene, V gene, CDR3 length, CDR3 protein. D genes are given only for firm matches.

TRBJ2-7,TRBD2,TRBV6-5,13,ASRSWAGGEYEQY
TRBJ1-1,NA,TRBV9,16,ASSSPRAGGLTNTEAF
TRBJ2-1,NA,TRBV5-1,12,ASSHRRGIGEQF
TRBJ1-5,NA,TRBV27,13,ASSSTGYSNQPQH
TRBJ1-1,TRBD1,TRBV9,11,ASSRQGGTEAF
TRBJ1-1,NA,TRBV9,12,ASRESLGDTEAF
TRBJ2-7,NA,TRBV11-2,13,ASSSIDGSSYEQY
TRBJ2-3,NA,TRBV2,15,ASRYTLSSSAADTQY
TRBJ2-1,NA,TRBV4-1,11,ASSHLEYNEQF
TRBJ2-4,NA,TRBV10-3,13,AISDGEIAKNIQY
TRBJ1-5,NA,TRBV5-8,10,ASSLAGRPQH
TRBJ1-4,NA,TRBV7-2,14,ASSLVGSSSREKLF
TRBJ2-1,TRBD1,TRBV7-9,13,ASSLGDRVPNEQF
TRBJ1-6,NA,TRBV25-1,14,ASSELSGASGSPLH
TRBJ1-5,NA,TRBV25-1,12,ASSEPGSNQPQH
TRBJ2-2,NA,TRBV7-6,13,ASSLLSGPTGELF
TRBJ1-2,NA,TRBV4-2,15,ASSQARDFGQGNPYT
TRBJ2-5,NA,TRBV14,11,ASSQSSAETQY
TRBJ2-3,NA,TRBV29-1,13,SVRTGTTSTDTQY
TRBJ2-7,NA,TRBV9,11,ASSVRVTGEQY
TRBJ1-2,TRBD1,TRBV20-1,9,SCTQGVGYT
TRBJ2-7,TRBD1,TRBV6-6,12,ASRTDRDSYEQY
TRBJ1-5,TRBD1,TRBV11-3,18,ASSRIGGQGAERYSQPQH
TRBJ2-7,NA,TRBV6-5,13,ASSYSGRAPYEQY
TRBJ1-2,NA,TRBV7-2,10,ASSPGGRGYT
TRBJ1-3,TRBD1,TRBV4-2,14,ASSQAWTGDGNTIY
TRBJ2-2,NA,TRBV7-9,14,ASSSDGGLVTGELF
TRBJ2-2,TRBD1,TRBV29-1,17,SVATHRGSIRLNTGELF
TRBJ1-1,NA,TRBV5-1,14,ASSWGGNSMNTEAF
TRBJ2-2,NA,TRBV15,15,ATSRPLAGLGTGELF
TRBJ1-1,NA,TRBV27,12,ASSPGTHNTEAF
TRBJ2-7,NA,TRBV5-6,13,ASSLDYGNSYEQY
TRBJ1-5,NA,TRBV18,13,ASSQGGGSNQPQH
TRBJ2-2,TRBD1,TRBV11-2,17,ASSLGSPTGGWDTGELF
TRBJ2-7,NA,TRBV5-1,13,ASSLISPGAGEQY
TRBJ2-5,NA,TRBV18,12,ASSPPGGAETQY
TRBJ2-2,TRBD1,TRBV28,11,AGSQGSTGELF
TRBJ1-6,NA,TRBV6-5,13,ASKTRDNNNSPLH
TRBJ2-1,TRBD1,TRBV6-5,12,ASNWQGAKNEQF
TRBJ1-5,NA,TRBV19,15,ASSIDNGRLSNQPQH
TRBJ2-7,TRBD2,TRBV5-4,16,ASSSKRAMAGDSYEQY
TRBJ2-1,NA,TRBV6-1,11,ASSEDTINEQF
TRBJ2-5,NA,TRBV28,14,ASSLWSRGGQETQY
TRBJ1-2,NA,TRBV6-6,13,ASRSRRAGAGGYT
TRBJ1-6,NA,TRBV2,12,ASDQDGVNSPLH
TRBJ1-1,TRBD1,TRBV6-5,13,ASTDRGRKGTEAF
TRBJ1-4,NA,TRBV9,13,ASSVEPGSNEKLF
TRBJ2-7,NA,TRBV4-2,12,ASSQAQQGSEQY